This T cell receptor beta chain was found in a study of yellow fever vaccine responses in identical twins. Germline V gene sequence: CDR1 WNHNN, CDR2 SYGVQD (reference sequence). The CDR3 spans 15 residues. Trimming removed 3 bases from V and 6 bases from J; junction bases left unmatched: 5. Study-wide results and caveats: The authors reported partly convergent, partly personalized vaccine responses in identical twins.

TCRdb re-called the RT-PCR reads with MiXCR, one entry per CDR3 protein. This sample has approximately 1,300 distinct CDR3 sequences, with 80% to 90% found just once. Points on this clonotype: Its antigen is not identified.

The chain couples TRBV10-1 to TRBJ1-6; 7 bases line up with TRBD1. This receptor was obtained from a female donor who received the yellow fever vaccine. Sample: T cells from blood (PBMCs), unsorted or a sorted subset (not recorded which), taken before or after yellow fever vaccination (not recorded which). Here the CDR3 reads CASSDSGQLNSPLHF. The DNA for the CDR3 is TGCGCCAGCAGTGACTCGGGACAGCTTAATTCACCCCTCCACTTT.